Shown below are 5 T cell receptor beta chains from a single sample sequenced in a study of cytotoxic CD8 clonotypes in ibrutinib-treated CLL. Measured with immunoSEQ multiplex PCR; TCRdb has only the in-frame clones, and not every one. Of about 270,000 clones in the sample, approximately 76% were seen once. The material sequenced was PBMCs, taken at disease progression, from a patient treated with ibrutinib. Receptors were obtained from a human donor with chronic lymphocytic leukemia.

V gene TRBV7-2 combines with J gene TRBJ2-2; D is unclear. V was cut by 0 bases and J by 6 bases, with 11 bases left in between. CDR3 length: 15 amino acids. The germline V gene encodes CDR1 SGHTA and CDR2 FQGNSA. CDR3 coding DNA: TGTGCCAGCAGCTTAGCACTACGGACGCCCGGGGAGCTGTTTTTT. Translation gives CASSLALRTPGELFF.

V usage is TRBV14 and J usage is TRBJ2-7; 7 bases match TRBD1. Germline assignment: CDR1 SGHDN and CDR2 FVKESK. V lost 4 bases and J lost 3; bases outside the gene matches: 6. The CDR3 extends over 14 amino acids. As DNA, the CDR3 is TGTGCCAGCAGCCTAGCACAGGGGTTCTACGAGCAGTACTTC. Amino acid sequence: CASSLAQGFYEQYF.

This clone was seen just once. The chain carries TRBV18 and TRBJ2-7, with 7 bases lining up with TRBD1. In germline, CDR1 is KGHSH, CDR2 LQKENI. Trimming cost V 0 bases and J 1 base; bases outside gene matches: 6. This CDR3 contains 16 residues. For the CDR3, the DNA is TGTGCCAGCTCACCACCGTCGGGACAGCCATCCTACGAGCAGTACTTC. Its protein is CASSPPSGQPSYEQYF.

J is TRBJ2-7 and V is TRBV20-1, with no clear D. CDR3 size: 11 residues. Germline CDR1 DFQATT, CDR2 SNEGSKA (reference sequence). V was shortened by 5 bases and J by 4 bases, with 9 bases between the two germline ends. This chain's CDR3 is CSASLGYEQYF. CDR3 DNA: TGCAGTGCTTCCCTCGGGTACGAGCAGTACTTC.

The CDR3 region has the DNA TGTGCCAGCACTAGACTGGGGAGGGCGGATACGCAGTATTTT. It specifies CASTRLGRADTQYF. This chain joins TRBV27 and TRBJ2-3; 7 bases are shared with TRBD2. Germline values: CDR1 MNHEY, CDR2 SMNVEV (reference sequence). Trimming removed 7 bases from V and 6 bases from J; junction bases left unmatched: 10. CDR3 length: 14 amino acids.